This TCR beta chain was sequenced during a study of blood T cell repertoires in COVID-19. Authors' analysis steps: Estimated nucleated cell counts came from reference gene primer amplification. Here immunoSEQ multiplex PCR was the method, and the copy in TCRdb shows in-frame clones only, minus some. V, J and clone size are taken as reported in that table, and D and trimming were inferred from the DNA itself. This table has some 300,000 clones, 85% to 90% appearing once. The study recruited people aged 18 to 89 years across about two dozen US areas. Cohorts were assigned according to the clinical history that participants reported. This receptor was obtained from a woman aged 25 to 39 who had recovered from COVID-19. The sample consisted of PBMCs or T cells enriched from blood (not recorded which).

CDR3 in amino acids: CASSPNPGQGYGYTF. The CDR3 DNA reads TGTGCCAGCAGCCCCAACCCGGGACAGGGGTATGGCTACACCTTC. The chain uses TRBV5-4 and TRBJ1-2; 10 bases are a match to TRBD1. Germline V gene data show CDR1 as SGHNT and CDR2 as YYREEE (reference sequence). Trimming removed 4 bases from V and 5 bases from J; junction bases left unmatched: 8. The CDR3 loop spans 15 amino acids.